This T cell receptor beta chain was retrieved from a study of CD4 T cells in relation to SARS-CoV-2 and coronaviruses. Study information: PBMCs were cultured with antigen for roughly 11 days before TCR beta sequencing.

In regard to this clone: Its specificity is unknown.

The CDR3 is 19 residues long. The table came from immunoSEQ multiplex PCR; TCRdb's copy has only in-frame clones and leaves some out. The top ten hold around 1.4% of the sample, which has around 45,000 clones, 82% seen once. The J gene is TRBJ2-7, the V gene TRBV12-2; the table's D call of TRBD2 was not tested on the DNA. TRBV12-2 is noted as a pseudogene. The sequenced sample consisted of naive CD4+ T cells from PBMCs, cultured in vitro. Subset specified: naive CD4+ T cells isolated by negative enrichment. The clonotype originates from an adult with COVID-19. The CDR3 spells CASRFRTSGSSGSSYEQYF. The DNA for the CDR3 is TGTGCAAGTCGCTTTCGGACTAGCGGGAGTTCGGGGAGCTCCTACGAGCAGTACTTC.